This T cell receptor (beta chain) was captured by sequencing in a study of T cells after somatic rescue of genetic block. This clone was seen once. The CDR3 contains 18 residues. Germline-derived CDR1 and CDR2 are SNHLY and FYNNEI. J gave up 2 bases and V 4 bases, and 11 bases lay outside the gene matches. Assay used: immunoSEQ multiplex PCR; TCRdb lists only in-frame clones, some missing. Of 67,000 or so clones listed, around 90% are singletons. This chain links TRBV2 with TRBJ1-6, with 7 bases fitting TRBD1. The receptor's source is a man younger than 45. Input material: peripheral blood mononuclear cells (PBMCs). In DNA form, the CDR3 reads TGTGCCAGCAGTGCAGGGGGGGGAGGTTTCCCCTATAATTCACCCCTCCACTTT. It codes for CASSAGGGGFPYNSPLHF.